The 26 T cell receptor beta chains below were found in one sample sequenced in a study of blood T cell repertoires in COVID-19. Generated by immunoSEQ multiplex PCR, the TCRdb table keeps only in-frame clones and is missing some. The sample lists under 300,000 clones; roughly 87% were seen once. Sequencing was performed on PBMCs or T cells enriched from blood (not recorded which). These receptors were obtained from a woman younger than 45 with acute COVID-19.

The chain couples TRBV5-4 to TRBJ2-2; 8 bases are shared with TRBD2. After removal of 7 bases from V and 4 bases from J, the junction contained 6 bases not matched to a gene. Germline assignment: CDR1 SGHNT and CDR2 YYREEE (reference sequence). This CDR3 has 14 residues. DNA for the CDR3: TGTGCCAGCCGTTTTACTAGCGGCACCGGGGAGCTGTTTTTT. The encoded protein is CASRFTSGTGELFF.

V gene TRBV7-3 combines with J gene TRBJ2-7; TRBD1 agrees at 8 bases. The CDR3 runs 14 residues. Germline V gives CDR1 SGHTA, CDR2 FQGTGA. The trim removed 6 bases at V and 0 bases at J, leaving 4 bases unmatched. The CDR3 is CASSATGDSYEQYF. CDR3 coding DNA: TGTGCCAGCAGTGCGACAGGGGACTCCTACGAGCAGTACTTC.

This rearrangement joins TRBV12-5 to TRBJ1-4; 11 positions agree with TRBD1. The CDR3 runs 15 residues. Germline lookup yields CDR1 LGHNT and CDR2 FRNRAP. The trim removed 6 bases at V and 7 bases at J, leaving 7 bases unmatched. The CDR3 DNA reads TGTGCTAGTGGCCCAGCGGACAGGGGGCCTGAAAAACTGTTTTTT. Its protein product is CASGPADRGPEKLFF.

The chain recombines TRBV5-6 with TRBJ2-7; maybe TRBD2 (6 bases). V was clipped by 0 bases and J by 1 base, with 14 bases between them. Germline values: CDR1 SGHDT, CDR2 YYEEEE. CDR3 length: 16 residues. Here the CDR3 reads CASSLGRRGKSYEQYF. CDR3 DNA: TGTGCCAGCAGCTTGGGACGGAGGGGTAAGTCCTACGAGCAGTACTTC.

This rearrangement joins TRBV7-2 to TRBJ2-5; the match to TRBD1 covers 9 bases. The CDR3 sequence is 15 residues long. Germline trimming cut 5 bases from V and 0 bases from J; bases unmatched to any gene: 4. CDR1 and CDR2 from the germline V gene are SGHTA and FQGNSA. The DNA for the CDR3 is TGTGCCAGCAGCCCGGACAGGGGCCACCAAGAGACCCAGTACTTC. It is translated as CASSPDRGHQETQYF.

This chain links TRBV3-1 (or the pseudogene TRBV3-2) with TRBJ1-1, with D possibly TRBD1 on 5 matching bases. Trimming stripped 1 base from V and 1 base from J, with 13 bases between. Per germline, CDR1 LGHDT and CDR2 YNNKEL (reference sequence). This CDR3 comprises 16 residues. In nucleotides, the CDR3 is TGTGCCAGCAGCCAAGCTGGGGGGTACAGGAACACTGAAGCTTTCTTT. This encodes CASSQAGGYRNTEAFF.

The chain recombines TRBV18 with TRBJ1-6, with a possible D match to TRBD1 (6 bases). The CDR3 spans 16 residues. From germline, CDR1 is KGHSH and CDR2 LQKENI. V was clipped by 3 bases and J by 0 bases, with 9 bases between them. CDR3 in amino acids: CASSPTGSSYNSPLHF. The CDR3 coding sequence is TGTGCCAGCTCACCTACAGGGAGCTCCTATAATTCACCCCTCCACTTT. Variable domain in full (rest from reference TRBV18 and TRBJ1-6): NAGVMQNPRHLVRRRGQEARLRCSPMKGHSHVYWYRQLPEEGLKFMVYLQKENIIDESGMPKERFSAEFPKEGPSILRIQQVVRGDSAAYFCASSPTGSSYNSPLHFGNGTRLTVT.

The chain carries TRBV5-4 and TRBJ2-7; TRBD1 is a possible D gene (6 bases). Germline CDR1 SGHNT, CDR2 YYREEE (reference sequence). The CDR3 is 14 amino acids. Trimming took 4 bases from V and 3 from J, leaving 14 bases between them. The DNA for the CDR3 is TGTGCCAGCAGCCTGGGACAATCCCTCTACGAGCAGTACTTC. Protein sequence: CASSLGQSLYEQYF.

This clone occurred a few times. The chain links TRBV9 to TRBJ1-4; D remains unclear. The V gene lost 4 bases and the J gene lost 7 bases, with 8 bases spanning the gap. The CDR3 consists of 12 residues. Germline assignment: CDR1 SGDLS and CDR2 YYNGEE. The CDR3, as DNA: TGTGCCAGCAGCTTTCCCTCTGAAAAACTGTTTTTT. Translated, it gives CASSFPSEKLFF.

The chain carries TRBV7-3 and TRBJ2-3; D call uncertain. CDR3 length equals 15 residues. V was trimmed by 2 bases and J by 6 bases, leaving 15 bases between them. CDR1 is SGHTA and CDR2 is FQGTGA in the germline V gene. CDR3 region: CASSLSRQTGDTQYF. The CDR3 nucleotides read TGTGCCAGCAGCTTATCCCGTCAGACTGGTGATACGCAGTATTTT.

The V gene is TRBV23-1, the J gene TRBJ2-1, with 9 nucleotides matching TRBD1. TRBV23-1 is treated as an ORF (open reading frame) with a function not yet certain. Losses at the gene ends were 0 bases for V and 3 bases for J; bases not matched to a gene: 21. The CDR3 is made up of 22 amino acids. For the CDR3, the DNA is TGCGCCAGCAGTCAATCGTTTTATGTAGGGCCTTGTGGGACAGGGTTCTACAATGAGCAGTTCTTC. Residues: CASSQSFYVGPCGTGFYNEQFF.

CDR3 region: CASSHTGAETQYF. CDR3 nucleotides: TGTGCCAGCAGCCATACAGGGGCGGAGACCCAGTACTTC. V is TRBV14 and J is TRBJ2-5; 7 nucleotides line up with TRBD1. Per germline, CDR1 SGHDN and CDR2 FVKESK. Trimming removed 3 bases from V and 5 bases from J; junction bases left unmatched: 3. The length of the CDR3 is 13 residues. Complete variable domain (other parts from reference TRBV14 and TRBJ2-5): EAGVTQFPSHSVIEKGQTVTLRCDPISGHDNLYWYRRVMGKEIKFLLHFVKESKQDESGMPNNRFLAERTGGTYSTLKVQPAELEDSGVYFCASSHTGAETQYFGPGTRLLVL.

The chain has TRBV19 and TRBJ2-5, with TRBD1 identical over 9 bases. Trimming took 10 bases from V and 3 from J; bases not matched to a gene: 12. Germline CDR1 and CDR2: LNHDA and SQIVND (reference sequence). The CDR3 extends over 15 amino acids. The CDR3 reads CATSGTGPPKETQYF. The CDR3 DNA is TGTGCCACCTCCGGGACAGGGCCCCCCAAAGAGACCCAGTACTTC.

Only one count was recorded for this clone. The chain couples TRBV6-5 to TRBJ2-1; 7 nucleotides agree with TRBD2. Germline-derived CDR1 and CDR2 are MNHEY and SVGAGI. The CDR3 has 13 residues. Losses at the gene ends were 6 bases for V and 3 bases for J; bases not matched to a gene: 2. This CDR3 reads CASRGTNYNEQFF. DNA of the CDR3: TGTGCCAGCAGGGGGACTAACTACAATGAGCAGTTCTTC.

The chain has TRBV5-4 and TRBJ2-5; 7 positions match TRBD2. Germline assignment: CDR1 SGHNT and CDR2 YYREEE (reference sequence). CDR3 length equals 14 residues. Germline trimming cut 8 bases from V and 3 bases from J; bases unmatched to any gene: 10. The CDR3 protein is CARGGVRAKETQYF. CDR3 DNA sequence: TGTGCCAGGGGGGGGGTCCGTGCCAAAGAGACCCAGTACTTC.

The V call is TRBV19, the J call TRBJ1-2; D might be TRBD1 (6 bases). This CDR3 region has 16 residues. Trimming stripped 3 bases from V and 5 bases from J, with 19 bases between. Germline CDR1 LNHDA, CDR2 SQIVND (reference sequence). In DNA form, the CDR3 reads TGTGCCAGTAGTATTGGAGCAGGGGCGCAGGGGTATGGCTACACCTTC. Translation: CASSIGAGAQGYGYTF.

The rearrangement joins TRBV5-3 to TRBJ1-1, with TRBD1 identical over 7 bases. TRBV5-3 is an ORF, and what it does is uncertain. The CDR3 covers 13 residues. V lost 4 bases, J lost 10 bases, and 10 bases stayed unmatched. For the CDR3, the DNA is TGTGCCAGAAGCCTAGACAGGGTGGATGGAGCTTTCTTT. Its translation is CARSLDRVDGAFF.

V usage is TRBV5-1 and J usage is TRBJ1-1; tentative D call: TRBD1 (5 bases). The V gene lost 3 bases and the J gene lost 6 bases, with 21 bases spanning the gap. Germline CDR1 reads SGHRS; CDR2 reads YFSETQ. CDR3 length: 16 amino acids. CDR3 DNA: TGCGCCAGCAGCTCCGCCGTGGGGGGGTTTGATTCTGAAGCTTTCTTT. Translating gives CASSSAVGGFDSEAFF.

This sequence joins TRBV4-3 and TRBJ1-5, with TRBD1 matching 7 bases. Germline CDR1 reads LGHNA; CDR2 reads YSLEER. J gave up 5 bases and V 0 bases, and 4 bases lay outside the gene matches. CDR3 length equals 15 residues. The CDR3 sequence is CASSQDGTADQPQHF. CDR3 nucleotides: TGCGCCAGCAGCCAAGATGGGACAGCTGATCAGCCCCAGCATTTT.

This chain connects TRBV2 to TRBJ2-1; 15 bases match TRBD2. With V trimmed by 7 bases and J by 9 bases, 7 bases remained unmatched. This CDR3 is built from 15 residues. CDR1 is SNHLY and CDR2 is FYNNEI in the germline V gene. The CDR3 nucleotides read TGTGCCAGCACCGGACTAGCGGGGGGGCCCGGTGAGCAGTTCTTC. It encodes CASTGLAGGPGEQFF.

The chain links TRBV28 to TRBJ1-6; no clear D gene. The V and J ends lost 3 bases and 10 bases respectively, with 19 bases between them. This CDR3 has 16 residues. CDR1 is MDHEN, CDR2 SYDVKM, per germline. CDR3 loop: CASSLLSGRRGSPLHF. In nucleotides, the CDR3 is TGTGCCAGCAGTTTGTTATCGGGCCGCCGAGGGTCACCCCTCCACTTT.

The CDR3 DNA sequence: TGTGCCACCAGCGAGCGGCAGGTGGCGAACACTGAAGCTTTCTTT. Its protein product is CATSERQVANTEAFF. This chain connects TRBV15 to TRBJ1-1, with unresolved D. CDR1 is LNHNV, CDR2 YYDKDF, per germline (reference sequence). Trimming shortened V by 5 bases and J by 1 base, and 14 bases separated the two germline ends. This CDR3 contains 15 residues.

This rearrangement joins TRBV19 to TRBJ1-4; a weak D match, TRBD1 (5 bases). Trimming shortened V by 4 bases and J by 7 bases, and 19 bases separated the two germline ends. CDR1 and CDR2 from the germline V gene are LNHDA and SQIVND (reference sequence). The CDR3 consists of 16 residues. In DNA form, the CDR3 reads TGTGCCAGTAGTAGGGGCCGTTTATCAGACCGTGAAAAACTGTTTTTT. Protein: CASSRGRLSDREKLFF. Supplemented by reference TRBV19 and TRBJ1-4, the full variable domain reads DGGITQSPKYLFRKEGQNVTLSCEQNLNHDAMYWYRQDPGQGLRLIYYSQIVNDFQKGDIAEGYSVSREKKESFPLTVTSAQKNPTAFYLCASSRGRLSDREKLFFGSGTQLSVL.

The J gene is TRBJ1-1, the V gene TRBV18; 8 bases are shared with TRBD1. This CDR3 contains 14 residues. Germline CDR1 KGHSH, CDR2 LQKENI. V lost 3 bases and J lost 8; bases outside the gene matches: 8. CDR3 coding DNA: TGTGCCAGCTCACCCGGACAGGGCCAGCGCGAAGCTTTCTTT. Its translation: CASSPGQGQREAFF.

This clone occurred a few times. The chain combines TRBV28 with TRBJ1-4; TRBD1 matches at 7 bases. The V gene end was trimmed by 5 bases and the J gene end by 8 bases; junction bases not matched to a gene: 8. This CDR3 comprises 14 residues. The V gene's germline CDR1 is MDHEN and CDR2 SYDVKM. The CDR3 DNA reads TGTGCCAGCAGTGCCGACAGGGTCGCCGAAAAACTGTTTTTT. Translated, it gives CASSADRVAEKLFF.

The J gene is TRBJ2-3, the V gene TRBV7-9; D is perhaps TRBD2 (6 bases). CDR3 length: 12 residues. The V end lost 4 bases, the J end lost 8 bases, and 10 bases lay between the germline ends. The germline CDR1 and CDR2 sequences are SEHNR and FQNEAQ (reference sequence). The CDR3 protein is CASSYDGGTQYF. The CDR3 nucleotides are TGTGCCAGCAGCTATGACGGGGGTACGCAGTATTTT.